A selection of T cell receptor beta chains follows, all from one sample in a study of blood T cell repertoires in COVID-19. Only in-frame clones appear in the TCRdb table, and some are missing; sequencing was by immunoSEQ multiplex PCR. Found here are 150,000 or so clones, approximately 90% of them singletons; the top ten hold about 5%. Sequenced input: peripheral blood. The source is a human donor in a cohort sampled during active COVID-19. Each CDR3 is given with its conserved first and last residue. The order of the fields is D gene, V gene, J gene, CDR3 length, clone size, CDR3 protein, CDR3 DNA. A D gene is named only where the DNA matches it firmly. A row's size may be missing; if present it is once, few, many or a size class.

NA	TRBV2	TRBJ2-7	15	NA	CASSADSRETDEQYF	TGTGCCAGCAGTGCGGACAGTCGGGAAACGGACGAGCAGTACTTC
TRBD1	TRBV6-6	TRBJ2-7	15	NA	CASSYSMGQGPEQYF	TGTGCCAGCAGTTACTCGATGGGACAGGGACCCGAGCAGTACTTC
NA	TRBV2	TRBJ2-7	13	NA	CASSVTSRYEQYF	TGTGCCAGCAGTGTAACCTCGCGCTACGAGCAGTACTTC
TRBD1	TRBV5-4	TRBJ2-5	15	few	CASSRTGTGKETQYF	TGTGCCAGCAGCAGAACCGGGACAGGAAAAGAGACCCAGTACTTC
NA	TRBV5-1	TRBJ2-7	13	NA	CASRVSGTYEQYF	TGCGCCAGCAGGGTTTCGGGAACCTACGAGCAGTACTTC
NA	TRBV27	TRBJ1-6	17	NA	CASSLSPPAGDGSPLHF	TGTGCCAGCAGTTTATCACCCCCTGCAGGGGACGGATCACCCCTCCACTTT
TRBD1	TRBV28	TRBJ1-2	16	NA	CASSVSGTGYNYGYTF	TGTGCCAGCAGTGTATCCGGGACAGGGTATAACTATGGCTACACCTTC
NA	TRBV28	TRBJ1-5	17	NA	CASSSNPTGLFYQPQHF	TGTGCCAGCAGTTCCAACCCCACGGGGTTGTTCTATCAGCCCCAGCATTTT
TRBD2	TRBV7-2	TRBJ2-7	15	NA	CASSLDRGRAYEQYF	TGTGCCAGCAGCTTAGATCGCGGGAGGGCCTACGAGCAGTACTTC
TRBD2	TRBV30	TRBJ2-7	13	NA	CAWRGLAAYEQYF	TGTGCCTGGAGAGGACTAGCGGCCTACGAGCAGTACTTC
TRBD1	TRBV5-1	TRBJ2-7	15	once	CASRGGTGYSYEQYF	TGCGCCAGCAGGGGTGGGACAGGGTACTCCTACGAGCAGTACTTC
TRBD2	TRBV19	TRBJ2-2	18	NA	CASSIGTSGRANTGELFF	TGTGCCAGTAGTATCGGGACTAGCGGGAGGGCGAACACCGGGGAGCTGTTTTTT
TRBD1	TRBV2	TRBJ1-2	12	once	CASSEPDRPPTF	TGTGCCAGCAGTGAACCGGACAGGCCCCCCACCTTC
NA	TRBV19	TRBJ2-6	14	NA	CASYDSSGANVLTF	TGTGCCAGCTACGACAGCTCTGGGGCCAACGTCCTGACTTTC
TRBD2	TRBV2	TRBJ2-5	16	NA	CASRGSSGNIGETQYF	TGTGCCAGCAGAGGGAGTAGCGGGAACATAGGGGAGACCCAGTACTTC
NA	TRBV7-2	TRBJ2-1	16	NA	CASSLVVGSSYNEQFF	TGTGCCAGCAGCTTAGTGGTAGGGAGCTCCTACAATGAGCAGTTCTTC
TRBD1	TRBV12-3/TRBV12-4	TRBJ1-1	13	NA	CASSWDSNTEAFF	TGTGCCAGCAGTTGGGACAGTAACACTGAAGCTTTCTTT
TRBD2	TRBV9	TRBJ2-3	14	few	CASSASGGTDTQYF	TGTGCCAGCAGCGCGAGCGGGGGCACAGATACGCAGTATTTT
TRBD1	TRBV19	TRBJ2-7	14	NA	CASSIQGQGIEQYF	TGTGCCAGTAGTATCCAAGGACAGGGAATCGAGCAGTACTTC
NA	TRBV14	TRBJ2-1	18	NA	CASSQDTPGRGLYNEQFF	TGTGCCAGCAGCCAAGATACCCCGGGACGGGGACTTTACAATGAGCAGTTCTTC
TRBD1	TRBV30	TRBJ1-1	15	NA	CAWSGDRRMNTEAFF	TGTGCCTGGAGCGGGGACAGGAGGATGAACACTGAAGCTTTCTTT
NA	TRBV28	TRBJ2-7	13	NA	CASRNQGKDEQYF	TGTGCCAGCAGAAACCAGGGTAAGGACGAGCAGTACTTC
NA	TRBV10-3	TRBJ1-6	15	NA	CAISESYPSGSPLHF	TGTGCCATCAGTGAGTCGTATCCCTCGGGTTCACCCCTCCACTTT
NA	TRBV7-2	TRBJ2-2	15	once	CASSLSATRTGELFF	TGTGCCAGCAGCTTAAGCGCGACGCGCACCGGGGAGCTGTTTTTT
TRBD1	TRBV7-2	TRBJ1-1	14	NA	CASSGQGARTEAFF	TGTGCCAGTTCCGGACAGGGGGCCAGAACTGAAGCTTTCTTT
TRBD1	TRBV7-3	TRBJ2-7	15	NA	CASSLMPGGEVEQYF	TGTGCCAGCAGCTTAATGCCAGGGGGTGAGGTCGAGCAGTACTTC
TRBD2	TRBV4-1	TRBJ2-5	15	NA	CASSQAETSLETQYF	TGCGCCAGCAGCCAAGCGGAGACTAGCTTGGAGACCCAGTACTTC
NA	TRBV18	TRBJ1-3	15	NA	CASSPQQDSGGTIYF	TGTGCCAGCTCACCGCAACAGGACTCCGGGGGCACCATATATTTT
NA	TRBV10-3	TRBJ1-4	14	once	CATRGVGGNEKLFF	TGTGCCACCCGTGGGGTGGGAGGAAATGAAAAACTGTTTTTT
TRBD1	TRBV5-4	TRBJ2-7	16	NA	CASSSFRRDRGRGQYF	TGTGCCAGCAGCTCTTTTCGCCGGGACAGGGGGCGTGGGCAGTACTTC
TRBD1	TRBV4-1	TRBJ1-2	12	NA	CASSRQGGGYTF	TGCGCCAGCAGTCGACAGGGAGGTGGCTACACCTTC
TRBD2	TRBV7-8	TRBJ2-2	18	NA	CASSLNSGGAHVAGELFF	TGTGCCAGCAGCTTAAATAGCGGGGGAGCCCATGTGGCCGGGGAGCTGTTTTTT
TRBD2	TRBV9	TRBJ2-3	15	NA	CASSVRGGGTDTQYF	TGTGCCAGCAGCGTCCGGGGGGGCGGCACAGATACGCAGTATTTT
NA	TRBV6-5	TRBJ1-6	12	few	CASRDGVSPLHF	TGTGCCAGCAGGGACGGGGTTTCACCCCTCCACTTT
NA	TRBV21-1	TRBJ2-7	15	NA	CASSKDSSLPDEQYF	TGTGCCAGCAGCAAGGACAGTTCCCTCCCGGACGAGCAGTACTTC
TRBD2	TRBV30	TRBJ2-7	12	NA	CAWTSGRHEQYF	TGTGCCTGGACTAGCGGGAGGCACGAGCAGTACTTC
NA	TRBV27	TRBJ2-2	14	NA	CASSHGGRTGELFF	TGTGCCAGCAGTCATGGGGGCCGGACCGGGGAGCTGTTTTTT
TRBD2	TRBV3-1/TRBV3-2	TRBJ2-7	17	NA	CASSQGTSGSYSYEQYF	TGTGCCAGCAGCCAAGGGACTAGCGGGTCATACTCCTACGAGCAGTACTTC
NA	TRBV6-1	TRBJ2-1	18	once	CASSEARAAKANYNEQFF	TGTGCCAGCAGTGAAGCGCGGGCAGCCAAGGCCAACTACAATGAGCAGTTCTTC
TRBD1	TRBV18	TRBJ1-1	16	NA	CASSLMDRGPGTEAFF	TGTGCCAGCTCACTGATGGACAGGGGTCCGGGCACTGAAGCTTTCTTT
NA	TRBV3-1/TRBV3-2	TRBJ1-6	14	NA	CASSLQGAETPLHF	TGTGCCAGCAGCCTACAGGGAGCCGAGACACCCCTCCACTTT
NA	TRBV19	TRBJ1-1	15	NA	CASDFAFRDITEAFF	TGTGCCAGTGACTTCGCTTTCCGAGATATCACTGAAGCTTTCTTT
TRBD1	TRBV6-5	TRBJ2-7	15	NA	CASSSLQGAGYEQYF	TGTGCCAGCAGTTCATTACAGGGGGCTGGGTACGAGCAGTACTTC
NA	TRBV9	TRBJ1-2	15	NA	CASSVQPGITVGITF	TGTGCCAGCAGCGTACAGCCGGGAATCACGGTGGGAATCACCTTC
TRBD1	TRBV7-9	TRBJ1-1	14	NA	CASSLEQGLVEAFF	TGTGCCAGCAGCTTAGAACAGGGGCTAGTTGAAGCTTTCTTT
TRBD2	TRBV10-3	TRBJ2-1	15	NA	CAISELSGSYNEQFF	TGTGCCATCAGTGAGTTGAGCGGGAGCTACAATGAGCAGTTCTTC
NA	TRBV2	TRBJ2-7	15	NA	CASSEGGLSHYEQYF	TGTGCCAGCAGTGAAGGGGGACTCTCCCACTACGAGCAGTACTTC
NA	TRBV10-3	TRBJ2-7	13	NA	CAISEPGAYEQYF	TGTGCCATCAGTGAACCGGGGGCCTACGAGCAGTACTTC
NA	TRBV27	TRBJ2-7	17	NA	CASSPIRPSGVSYEQYF	TGTGCCAGCAGTCCGATCCGGCCATCGGGAGTGTCCTACGAGCAGTACTTC
NA	TRBV4-2	TRBJ2-1	16	NA	CASSQEGAAGYNEQFF	TGTGCCAGCAGCCAAGAAGGTGCTGCGGGGTACAATGAGCAGTTCTTC
NA	TRBV5-6	TRBJ2-1	12	NA	CASSLGRNEQFF	TGTGCCAGCAGCTTGGGGCGGAATGAGCAGTTCTTC